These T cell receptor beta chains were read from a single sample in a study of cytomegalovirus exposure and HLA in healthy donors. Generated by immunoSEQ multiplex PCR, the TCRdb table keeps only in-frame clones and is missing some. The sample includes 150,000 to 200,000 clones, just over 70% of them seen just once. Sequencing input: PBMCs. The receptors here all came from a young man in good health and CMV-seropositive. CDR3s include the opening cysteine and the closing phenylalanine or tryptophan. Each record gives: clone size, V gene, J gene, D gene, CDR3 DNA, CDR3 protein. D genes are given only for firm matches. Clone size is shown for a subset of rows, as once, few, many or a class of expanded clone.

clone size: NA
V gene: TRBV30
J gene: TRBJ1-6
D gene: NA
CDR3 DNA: TGTGCCTGGACGAGCTCCTATAATTCACCCCTCCACTTT
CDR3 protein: CAWTSSYNSPLHF

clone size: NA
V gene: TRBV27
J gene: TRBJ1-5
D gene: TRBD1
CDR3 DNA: TGTGCCAGCAGTAGACAGGGGGCGGGGGGTAGCAATCAGCCCCAGCATTTT
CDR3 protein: CASSRQGAGGSNQPQHF

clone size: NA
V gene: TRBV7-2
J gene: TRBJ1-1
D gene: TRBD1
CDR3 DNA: TGTGCCAGCAGCTTAGGACAGGGGAACACTGAAGCTTTCTTT
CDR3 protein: CASSLGQGNTEAFF

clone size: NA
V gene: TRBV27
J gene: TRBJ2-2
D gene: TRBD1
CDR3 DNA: TGTGCCAGCAGTTTAACAGGGGGCCCCTTTGAGGAGCTGTTTTTT
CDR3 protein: CASSLTGGPFEELFF

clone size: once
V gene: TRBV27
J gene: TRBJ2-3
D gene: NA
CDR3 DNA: TGTGCCAGCAGTACCCGGACAAAGTCAGATACGCAGTATTTT
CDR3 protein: CASSTRTKSDTQYF

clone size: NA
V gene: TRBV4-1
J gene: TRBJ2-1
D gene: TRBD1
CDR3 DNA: TGCGCCAGCAGCCAACCTCGGGACAGGGGGCATGAGCAGTTCTTC
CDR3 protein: CASSQPRDRGHEQFF

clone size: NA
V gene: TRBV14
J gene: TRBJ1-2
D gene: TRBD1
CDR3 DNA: TGTGCCAGCAGCCCCCCCGGGGACAGCTTCTACTATGGCTACACCTTC
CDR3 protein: CASSPPGDSFYYGYTF

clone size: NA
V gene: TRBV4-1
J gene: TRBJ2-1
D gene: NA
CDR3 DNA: TGCGCCAGCAGCCCTATATCTTACAATGAGCAGTTCTTC
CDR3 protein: CASSPISYNEQFF

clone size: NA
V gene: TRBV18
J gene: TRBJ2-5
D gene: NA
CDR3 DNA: TGTGCCAGCTCACAGGGGTCCCAAGAGACCCAGTACTTC
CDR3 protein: CASSQGSQETQYF

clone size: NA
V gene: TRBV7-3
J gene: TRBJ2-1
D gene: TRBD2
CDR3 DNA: TGTGCCAGCAGCCCCAAACCGGGACTAGTCAATGAGCAGTTCTTC
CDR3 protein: CASSPKPGLVNEQFF

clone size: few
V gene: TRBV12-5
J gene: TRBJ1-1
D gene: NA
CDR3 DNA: TGTGCTAGTGGTTCCGGGGGGGGGCTGAACACTGAAGCTTTCTTT
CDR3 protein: CASGSGGGLNTEAFF

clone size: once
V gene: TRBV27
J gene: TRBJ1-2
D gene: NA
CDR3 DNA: TGTGCCAGCAGTTTCTTCTCCGGGGGGGCAGGGGGCTACACCTTC
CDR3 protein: CASSFFSGGAGGYTF

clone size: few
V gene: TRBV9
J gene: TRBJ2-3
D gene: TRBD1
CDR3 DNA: TGTGCCAGCAGCGTAGGGGACAGTTCTAGCACAGATACGCAGTATTTT
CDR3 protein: CASSVGDSSSTDTQYF

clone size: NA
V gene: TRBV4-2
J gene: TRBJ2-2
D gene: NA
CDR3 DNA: TGTGCCAGCAGCCAAGACGGGGGCGGGGGCGCAAACACCGGGGAGCTGTTTTTT
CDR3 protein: CASSQDGGGGANTGELFF

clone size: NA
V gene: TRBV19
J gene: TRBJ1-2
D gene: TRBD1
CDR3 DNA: TGTGCCAGTAGTCCTCCGACAGGGAACTATGGCTACACCTTC
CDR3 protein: CASSPPTGNYGYTF

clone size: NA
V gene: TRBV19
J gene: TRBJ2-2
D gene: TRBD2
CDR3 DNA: TGTGCCAGTGGCTCCGGGACTAGCACCGGGGAGCTGTTTTTT
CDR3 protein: CASGSGTSTGELFF

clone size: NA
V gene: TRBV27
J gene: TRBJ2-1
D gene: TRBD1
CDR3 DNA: TGTGCCAGCAGATGGACAGGGGGTTACAATGAGCAGTTCTTC
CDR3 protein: CASRWTGGYNEQFF

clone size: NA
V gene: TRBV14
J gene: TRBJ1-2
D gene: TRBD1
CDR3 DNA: TGTGACATCAGGGGGCGCGAGGGCTACACCTTC
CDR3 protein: CDIRGREGYTF

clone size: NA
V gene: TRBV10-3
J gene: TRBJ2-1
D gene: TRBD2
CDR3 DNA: TGTGCCATCAGTACCGGGACTAGCAGTTACAATGAGCAGTTCTTC
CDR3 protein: CAISTGTSSYNEQFF

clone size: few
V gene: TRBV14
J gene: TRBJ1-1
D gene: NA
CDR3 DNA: TGTGCCAGCAGCCCCTTGTCTATGAACACTGAAGCTTTCTTT
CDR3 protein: CASSPLSMNTEAFF

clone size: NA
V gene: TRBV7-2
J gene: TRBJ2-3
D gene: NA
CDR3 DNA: TGTGCCAGCAGCTTAGTTTTCGCGGGAAGCACAGATACGCAGTATTTT
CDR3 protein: CASSLVFAGSTDTQYF

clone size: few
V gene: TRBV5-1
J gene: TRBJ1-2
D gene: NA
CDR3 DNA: TGCGCCAGCAGCGAACCACGGGGGGGCTACACCTTC
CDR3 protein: CASSEPRGGYTF

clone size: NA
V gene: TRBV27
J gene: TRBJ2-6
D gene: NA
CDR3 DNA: TGTGCCAGCACCTCCAGTCGATCTGGGGCCAACGTCCTGACTTTC
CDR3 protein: CASTSSRSGANVLTF

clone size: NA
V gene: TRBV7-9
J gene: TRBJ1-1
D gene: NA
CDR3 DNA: TGTGCCAGCAGCGCCGTCACAAGCACTGAAGCTTTCTTT
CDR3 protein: CASSAVTSTEAFF

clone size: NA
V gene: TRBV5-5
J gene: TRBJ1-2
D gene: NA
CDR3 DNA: TGTGCCAGCAGCTTTGGGCCGACACGATTTTTATATGGCTACACCTTC
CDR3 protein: CASSFGPTRFLYGYTF

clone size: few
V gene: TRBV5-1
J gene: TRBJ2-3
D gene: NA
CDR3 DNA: TGCGCCAGCAGGATTCAGACTAGCACAGATACGCAGTATTTT
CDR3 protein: CASRIQTSTDTQYF

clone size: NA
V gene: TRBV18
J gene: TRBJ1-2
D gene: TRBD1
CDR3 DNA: TGTGCCAGCTCACCCCCCGACAGGGGGAGTAACTATGGCTACACCTTC
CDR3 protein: CASSPPDRGSNYGYTF

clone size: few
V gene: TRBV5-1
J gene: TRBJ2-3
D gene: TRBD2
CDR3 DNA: TGCGCCAGCAGCTTAGGACTAGCGGGAGTGAGTACAGATACGCAGTATTTT
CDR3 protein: CASSLGLAGVSTDTQYF

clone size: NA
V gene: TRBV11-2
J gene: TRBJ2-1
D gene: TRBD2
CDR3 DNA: TGTGCCAGCAGCTTAGGGAGGACTAGCGGGACCAACAATGAGCAGTTCTTC
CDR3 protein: CASSLGRTSGTNNEQFF

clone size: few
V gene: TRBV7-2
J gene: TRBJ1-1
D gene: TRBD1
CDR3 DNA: TGTGCCAGCAGCTTTGATCGGACAGGGTGGGCTTTCTTT
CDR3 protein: CASSFDRTGWAFF

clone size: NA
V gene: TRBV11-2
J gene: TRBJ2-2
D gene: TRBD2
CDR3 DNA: TGTGCCAGCAGCGCCCGGGGGACTAGCGGGAGACATGGCGGGGAGCTGTTTTTT
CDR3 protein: CASSARGTSGRHGGELFF

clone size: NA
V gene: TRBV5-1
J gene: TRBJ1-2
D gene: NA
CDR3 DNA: TGCGCCAGCAGCCCCGAGGGGGGGAGTTGGGGCTACACCTTC
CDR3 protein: CASSPEGGSWGYTF

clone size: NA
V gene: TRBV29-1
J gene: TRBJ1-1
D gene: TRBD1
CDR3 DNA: TGCAGCGCCCAGGGGGCAGACAGGGCACACACTGAAGCTTTCTTT
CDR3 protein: CSAQGADRAHTEAFF

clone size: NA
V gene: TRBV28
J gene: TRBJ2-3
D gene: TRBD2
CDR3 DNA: TGTGCCCCCGGGGCTAGCGGGAGCACAGATACGCAGTATTTT
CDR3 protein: CAPGASGSTDTQYF

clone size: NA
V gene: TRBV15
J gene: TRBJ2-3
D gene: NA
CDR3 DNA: TGTGCCACCAGCAGAGCCCCCAGTAGCACAGATACGCAGTATTTT
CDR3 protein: CATSRAPSSTDTQYF

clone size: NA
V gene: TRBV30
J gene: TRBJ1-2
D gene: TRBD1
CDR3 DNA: TGTGCCTGGGGCCCCGGGACAGGGGTTAGCTATGGCTACACCTTC
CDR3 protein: CAWGPGTGVSYGYTF

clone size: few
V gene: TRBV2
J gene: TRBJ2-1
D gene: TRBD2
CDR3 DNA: TGTGCCAGCCGGGAGGGTATCTACAATGAGCAGTTCTTC
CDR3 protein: CASREGIYNEQFF

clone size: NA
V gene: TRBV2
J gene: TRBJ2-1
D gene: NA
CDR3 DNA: TGTGCCAGCAGTGAAGGTGTGGTCAGGCAGTTCTTC
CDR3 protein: CASSEGVVRQFF

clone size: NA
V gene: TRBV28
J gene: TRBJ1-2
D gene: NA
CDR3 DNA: TGTGCCAGCAGTTCCGGACATATAGGTGGCTACACCTTC
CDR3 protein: CASSSGHIGGYTF

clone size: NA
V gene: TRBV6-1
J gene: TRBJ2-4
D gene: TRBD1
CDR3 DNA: TGTGCCAGCAGTGAAATGGGACAGGGGAGAAACATTCAGTACTTC
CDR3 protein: CASSEMGQGRNIQYF

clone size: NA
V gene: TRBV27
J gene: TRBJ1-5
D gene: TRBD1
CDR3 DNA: TGTGCCAGCAGTTTGACAGGGGGTGTTCAGCCCCAGCATTTT
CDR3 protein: CASSLTGGVQPQHF

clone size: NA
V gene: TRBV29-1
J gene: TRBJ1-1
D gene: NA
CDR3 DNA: TGCAGCGTTGAAATCGGGGGGCAAACTGAAGCTTTCTTT
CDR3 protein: CSVEIGGQTEAFF

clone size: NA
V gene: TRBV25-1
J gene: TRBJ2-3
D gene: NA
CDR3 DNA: TGTGCCAGCAGCAAAGCTGGAGGGAATCTTCGCACAGATACGCAGTATTTT
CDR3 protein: CASSKAGGNLRTDTQYF

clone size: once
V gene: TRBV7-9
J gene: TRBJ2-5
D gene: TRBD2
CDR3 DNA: TGTGCCAGCAGCCCGCGGACTAGCCCGCTTTCAGAAGAGACCCAGTACTTC
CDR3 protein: CASSPRTSPLSEETQYF

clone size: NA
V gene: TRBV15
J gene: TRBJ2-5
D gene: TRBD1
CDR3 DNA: TGTGCCACCAGCTCTAGCCGGGACAGATATTTGGAGACCCAGTACTTC
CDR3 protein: CATSSSRDRYLETQYF

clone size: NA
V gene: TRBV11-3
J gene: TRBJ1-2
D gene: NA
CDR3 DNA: TGTGCCAGCAGCTTAGGTGACTCCTTTGAGCCCTGGACCTTC
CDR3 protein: CASSLGDSFEPWTF

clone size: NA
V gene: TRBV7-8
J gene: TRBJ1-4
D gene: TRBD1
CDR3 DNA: TGTGCCAGCAGCTTAGAGGACAGGGGGGGTGAAAAACTGTTTTTT
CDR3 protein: CASSLEDRGGEKLFF

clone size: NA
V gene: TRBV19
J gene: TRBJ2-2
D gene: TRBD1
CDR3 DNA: TGTGCCAGTAGCGAATCACAGGGGGCTGGCGGGGAGCTGTTTTTT
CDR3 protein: CASSESQGAGGELFF

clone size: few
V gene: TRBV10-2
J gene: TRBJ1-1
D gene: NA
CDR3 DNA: TGCGCCAGCAGTGAGACGCGTGGGAGAGGGACTGAAGCTTTCTTT
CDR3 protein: CASSETRGRGTEAFF

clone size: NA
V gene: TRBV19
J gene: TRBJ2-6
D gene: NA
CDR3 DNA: TGTGCCAGTAGTATCCCCCTCTCTGGGGCCAACGTCCTGACTTTC
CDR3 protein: CASSIPLSGANVLTF

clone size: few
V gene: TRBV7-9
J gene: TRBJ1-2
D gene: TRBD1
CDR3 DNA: TGTGCCAGCAGCCCGGACAGGGGCTATGGCTACACCTTC
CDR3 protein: CASSPDRGYGYTF

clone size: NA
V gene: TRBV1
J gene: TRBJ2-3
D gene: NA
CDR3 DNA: TGCACCAGCAGCCAAGACGCTAGCGGGAGGGCCACAGATACGCAGTATTTT
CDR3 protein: CTSSQDASGRATDTQYF

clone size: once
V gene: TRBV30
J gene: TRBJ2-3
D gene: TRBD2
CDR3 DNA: TGTGCCTGGAGTGTACGGACTAGCGGGAAACAATGGGGGCCAGATACGCAGTATTTT
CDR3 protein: CAWSVRTSGKQWGPDTQYF

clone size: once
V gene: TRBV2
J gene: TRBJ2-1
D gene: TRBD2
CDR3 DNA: TGTGCCAGCAATCCTCTAGCGGGGGCTAGCAATGAGCAGTTCTTC
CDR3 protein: CASNPLAGASNEQFF

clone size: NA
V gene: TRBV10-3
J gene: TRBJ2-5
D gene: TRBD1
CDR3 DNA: TGTGCCATCAGTTCCGGGACAGAAGAGACCCAGTACTTC
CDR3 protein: CAISSGTEETQYF

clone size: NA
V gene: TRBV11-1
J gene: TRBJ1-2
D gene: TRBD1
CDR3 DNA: TGTGCCAGCAGCTTTTCCGGGACAGGGGGCCAGGGGGATGGCTACACCTTC
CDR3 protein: CASSFSGTGGQGDGYTF